The 22 T cell receptor beta chains below come from one sample, sequenced in a study of blood T cell repertoires in COVID-19. Generated by immunoSEQ multiplex PCR, the TCRdb table keeps only in-frame clones and is missing some. Among tens of thousands of clones listed, roughly nine tenths were seen once. Sequenced input: peripheral blood. These receptors were taken from a man aged 55 to 70 with COVID-19, enrolled during active disease.

This chain joins TRBV5-1 and TRBJ1-4, with D maybe TRBD1 (6 bases). Germline V CDR1 and CDR2: SGHRS, YFSETQ. V was cut by 3 bases and J by 8 bases, with 20 bases left in between. The CDR3 loop spans 16 amino acids. The CDR3 reads CASSSERQVGGEKLFF. The DNA for the CDR3 is TGCGCCAGCAGCTCGGAAAGACAGGTCGGTGGGGAAAAACTGTTTTTT.

This clone appeared a few times. The chain is built from TRBV18 and TRBJ1-2, with TRBD1 as a possible D gene (6 bases). The CDR3 totals 12 residues. Germline V CDR1 and CDR2: KGHSH, LQKENI. The ends were cut back, 0 bases at V and 14 bases at J, with 13 bases in the middle. The chain's CDR3 is CASSPPGARWTF. The CDR3 nucleotides read TGTGCCAGCTCACCACCGGGGGCCCGGTGGACCTTC.

This chain connects TRBV27 to TRBJ1-2, with TRBD1 identical over 9 bases. Germline CDR1 is MNHEY and CDR2 is SMNVEV (reference sequence). V lost 6 bases to trimming and J lost 9 bases; unmatched junction nucleotides: 11. This CDR3 is 14 amino acids long. The CDR3 DNA is TGTGCCAGCAGCCCCGGGACAGGGCCCGAAAGCTACACCTTC. Translating gives CASSPGTGPESYTF.

The chain links TRBV6-5 to TRBJ2-7, with TRBD1 identical over 7 bases. V dropped 5 bases and J dropped 3; count of bases not matched to a gene: 7. Germline CDR1 reads MNHEY; CDR2 reads SVGAGI. This CDR3 region has 14 residues. The CDR3 DNA sequence: TGTGCCAGCAGTCCCGAGCAGGGGGTCTACGAGCAGTACTTC. Amino acid sequence: CASSPEQGVYEQYF.

V usage is TRBV7-3 and J usage is TRBJ2-5, with 8 bases matching TRBD2. The V gene's germline CDR1 is SGHTA and CDR2 FQGTGA. CDR3 length: 15 residues. With V trimmed by 4 bases and J by 3 bases, 7 bases remained unmatched. CDR3: CASSSRGAGEETQYF. The CDR3 nucleotides read TGTGCCAGCAGCTCCCGAGGAGCGGGAGAAGAGACCCAGTACTTC. The variable domain in full, with the rest retrieved from reference TRBV7-3 and TRBJ2-5, is GAGVSQTPSNKVTEKGKYVELRCDPISGHTALYWYRQSLGQGPEFLIYFQGTGAADDSGLPNDRFFAVRPEGSVSTLKIQRTERGDSAVYLCASSSRGAGEETQYFGPGTRLLVL.

In its sample, this clone was seen a few times. The CDR3 is CASSLAVQGRYNEQFF. The CDR3 nucleotides are TGTGCCAGCAGCTTAGCCGTACAGGGGCGCTACAATGAGCAGTTCTTC. The chain uses TRBV7-9 and TRBJ2-1, with 7 bases lining up with TRBD1. V lost 0 bases and J lost 3; bases outside the gene matches: 5. The CDR3 is 16 amino acids. In germline, CDR1 is SEHNR, CDR2 FQNEAQ (reference sequence). The full variable domain, with the rest looked up from reference TRBV7-9 and TRBJ2-1, is DTGVSQNPRHKITKRGQNVTFRCDPISEHNRLYWYRQTLGQGPEFLTYFQNEAQLEKSRLLSDRFSAERPKGSFSTLEIQRTEQGDSAMYLCASSLAVQGRYNEQFFGPGTRLTVL.

The chain employs TRBV28 and TRBJ2-4, with 9 bases identical to TRBD1. This CDR3 region has 15 residues. The V gene end was trimmed by 2 bases and the J gene end by 7 bases; junction bases not matched to a gene: 6. CDR1 and CDR2 from the germline V gene are MDHEN and SYDVKM. CDR3 residues: CASSLNRGRGNIQYF. The CDR3 bases are TGTGCCAGCAGTTTAAACAGGGGGCGCGGGAACATTCAGTACTTC.

The chain employs TRBV10-3 and TRBJ2-1; 7 bases are a match to TRBD1. With 0 bases clipped from V and 7 bases from J, the junction kept 6 bases outside the gene matches. The CDR3 contains 15 residues. Germline CDR1 and CDR2: ENHRY and SYGVKD. CDR3 region: CAISESKGAVNEQFF. CDR3 nucleotide sequence: TGTGCCATCAGTGAGTCGAAGGGGGCAGTGAATGAGCAGTTCTTC.

The genes are TRBV27 and TRBJ1-1, with 7 bases fitting TRBD1. Trimming took 4 bases from V and 0 from J; bases not matched to a gene: 11. CDR1 is MNHEY, CDR2 SMNVEV, per germline (reference sequence). The CDR3 runs 17 residues. The CDR3 spells CASSYRDSRLMNTEAFF. In DNA, the CDR3 is TGTGCCAGCAGTTACCGGGACAGCAGATTAATGAACACTGAAGCTTTCTTT.

The chain joins TRBV28 to TRBJ2-7; 7 nucleotides match TRBD1. CDR1 is MDHEN, CDR2 SYDVKM, per germline. Trimming removed 2 bases from V and 6 bases from J; junction bases left unmatched: 1. This CDR3 comprises 12 residues. The CDR3 sequence is CASSLTGVEQYF. The CDR3, as DNA: TGTGCCAGCAGTTTAACAGGGGTCGAGCAGTACTTC.

The rearrangement links TRBV2 to TRBJ1-1; D gene ambiguous. V lost 7 bases and J lost 0, with 12 bases in between. This CDR3 spans 14 amino acids. Per germline, CDR1 SNHLY and CDR2 FYNNEI. CDR3 sequence (DNA): TGTGCCAGCAATACCGGGATCATGAACACTGAAGCTTTCTTT. Its translation: CASNTGIMNTEAFF.

The chain couples TRBV7-9 to TRBJ2-7, with D maybe TRBD2 (6 bases). V was trimmed by 1 base and J by 3 bases, leaving 19 bases between them. Germline values: CDR1 SEHNR, CDR2 FQNEAQ (reference sequence). The CDR3 extends over 17 amino acids. The CDR3 protein is CASSLGGSRDGSYEQYF. CDR3 coding DNA: TGTGCCAGCAGCTTAGGAGGGTCCCGGGACGGGAGCTACGAGCAGTACTTC.

This chain uses TRBV19 with TRBJ2-7; 9 positions agree with TRBD1. Germline V lookup: CDR1 LNHDA, CDR2 SQIVND (reference sequence). Losses at the gene ends were 10 bases for V and 7 bases for J; bases not matched to a gene: 11. CDR3 length equals 13 residues. CDR3 amino acids: CATMDRGSGEQYF. For the CDR3, the DNA is TGTGCCACCATGGACAGGGGATCGGGGGAGCAGTACTTC.

CDR3 protein: CASSESPGQGVGETQYF. CDR3 DNA sequence: TGTGCCAGCAGTGAGAGCCCCGGACAGGGTGTAGGAGAGACCCAGTACTTC. The rearrangement uses TRBV25-1 and TRBJ2-5; TRBD1 matches at 8 bases. CDR3 size: 17 residues. The junction had 13 bases not matched to a gene; V was cut back by 3 bases and J by 4 bases. Germline V gene sequence: CDR1 MGHDK, CDR2 SYGVNS.

J is TRBJ2-7 and V is TRBV6-5, with D tentatively TRBD1 (6 bases). V lost 7 bases to trimming and J lost 5 bases, with 18 bases between them. In germline, CDR1 is MNHEY, CDR2 SVGAGI. The CDR3 sequence is 14 residues long. This chain's CDR3 is CASIAGQGSDEQYF. CDR3 DNA: TGTGCCAGCATCGCCGGGCAGGGGTCCGACGAGCAGTACTTC.

The genes are TRBV3-1 (or the pseudogene TRBV3-2) and TRBJ1-4, with D uncertain. Trimming removed 8 bases at V and 7 bases at J, with 20 bases between. Germline V lookup: CDR1 LGHDT, CDR2 YNNKEL (reference sequence). CDR3 length: 15 residues. The CDR3: CASRRTSEESEKLFF. CDR3 in DNA: TGTGCCAGCCGGCGGACTTCGGAGGAGAGTGAAAAACTGTTTTTT.

The chain couples TRBV4-2 to TRBJ1-4; D is possibly TRBD1 (6 bases). V was cut by 1 base and J by 7 bases, with 19 bases left in between. CDR3 length: 17 residues. The germline gives CDR1 LGHNA, CDR2 YNFKEQ. The DNA for the CDR3 is TGTGCCAGCAGCCAAGGGACAGTGGGATCAAGGAGTGAAAAACTGTTTTTT. It codes for CASSQGTVGSRSEKLFF.

The rearrangement links TRBV7-8 to TRBJ2-4; a possible D gene is TRBD2 (6 bases). This CDR3 has 13 amino acids. From germline, CDR1 is SGHVS and CDR2 FQNEAQ. The V and J ends lost 3 bases and 8 bases respectively, with 11 bases between them. The chain's CDR3 is CASSFGGVDIQYF. The CDR3 nucleotides read TGTGCCAGCAGCTTCGGGGGAGTTGACATTCAGTACTTC.

V is TRBV28 and J is TRBJ1-1; D perhaps matches TRBD1 (6 bases). This CDR3 comprises 14 residues. Germline CDR1 is MDHEN and CDR2 is SYDVKM. V was clipped by 6 bases and J by 2 bases, with 13 bases between them. The CDR3 is CASSSPDRNTEAFF. The CDR3 DNA reads as TGTGCCAGCAGCTCCCCGGACAGAAACACTGAAGCTTTCTTT.

This clone has a single count. The V gene is TRBV6-2 or TRBV6-3, the J gene TRBJ1-1; D might be TRBD1 (5 bases). The CDR3 is 15 amino acids. From germline, CDR1 is MNHEY and CDR2 SVGEGT. With 6 bases removed from V and 4 bases from J, the gap between germline ends came to 18 bases. The CDR3 bases are TGTGCCAGCAGCCTACTTCGGACGGGGGGCACTGAAGCTTTCTTT. It yields the protein CASSLLRTGGTEAFF.

The chain is built from TRBV5-4 and TRBJ2-1; no clear D gene. V was clipped by 0 bases and J by 7 bases, with 5 bases between them. The CDR3 is made up of 12 amino acids. Germline assignment: CDR1 SGHNT and CDR2 YYREEE (reference sequence). The CDR3 spells CASSLALNEQFF. The DNA for the CDR3 is TGTGCCAGCAGCTTGGCGTTGAATGAGCAGTTCTTC.

The V and J genes are TRBV18 and TRBJ1-2; unclear D gene. The germline gives CDR1 KGHSH, CDR2 LQKENI. V lost 0 bases and J lost 7, with 9 bases in between. The CDR3 is 13 residues long. CDR3 loop: CASSPPSEVGYTF. CDR3 in DNA: TGTGCCAGCTCACCACCAAGTGAGGTTGGCTACACCTTC.